Each of the 21 T cell receptor beta chains below was sequenced from the same sample in a study of cytomegalovirus exposure and HLA in healthy donors (dated by TCRdb to 2017 to 2019). The library was generated by the immunoSEQ multiplex PCR assay. A mixture of 60 forward primers for TCR Vbeta segments and 13 reverse primers for TCR Jbeta segments was used in the multiplex PCR. The source is immuneACCESS, and TCRdb retained only in-frame sequences with V and J called. Part of the clones is not carried over; for the studies checked, unresolved V genes explain less than half of this, and the remainder is unexplained. The sample includes approximately 150,000 clones, with about two thirds observed a single time. The ten biggest clones cover 2.8% of the sample. The sample comprised PBMCs. All receptors derive from a woman younger than 45 in good health and CMV-seronegative.

This sequence joins TRBV28 and TRBJ2-5; weak D call: TRBD1 (6 bases). V lost 5 bases and J lost 2, with 15 bases in between. The CDR3 runs to 15 residues. From germline, CDR1 is MDHEN and CDR2 SYDVKM. CDR3 protein: CASSLQGYHQETQYF. CDR3 bases: TGTGCCAGCAGTCTCCAGGGGTACCATCAAGAGACCCAGTACTTC.

The V call is TRBV28, the J call TRBJ1-4; weak D call: TRBD1 (6 bases). V was pared by 7 bases and J by 4 bases, with 16 bases between. The CDR3 has 15 residues. Looked up from germline, CDR1 is MDHEN and CDR2 is SYDVKM. CDR3 region: CASIRGGINNEKLFF. CDR3 nucleotides: TGTGCCAGCATTAGGGGGGGGATAAATAATGAAAAACTGTTTTTT. Together with reference TRBV28 and TRBJ1-4, the CDR3 gives the full variable domain: DVKVTQSSRYLVKRTGEKVFLECVQDMDHENMFWYRQDPGLGLRLIYFSYDVKMKEKGDIPEGYSVSREKKERFSLILESASTNQTSMYLCASIRGGINNEKLFFGSGTQLSVL.

A few counts support this clone. CDR3 sequence reads: CASSLEFGRAGYEQYF. CDR3 sequence (DNA): TGCGCCAGCAGCTTGGAGTTCGGCAGGGCAGGGTACGAGCAGTACTTC. The chain uses TRBV5-1 and TRBJ2-7, with a weak D call TRBD1 (5 bases). Trimming took off 0 bases at V and 4 bases at J, with 17 bases between the two ends. The CDR3 is made up of 16 amino acids. Germline V gene data show CDR1 as SGHRS and CDR2 as YFSETQ.

This clone was seen a single time. V is TRBV7-3 and J is TRBJ2-3, with 8 bases fitting TRBD1. The V and J ends lost 4 bases and 4 bases, in that order; junction bases with no gene match: 7. This CDR3 has 15 residues. Germline loops: CDR1 SGHTA, CDR2 FQGTGA. The CDR3 sequence: CASSSRQGPADTQYF. The CDR3 DNA reads as TGTGCCAGCAGCTCCCGACAGGGGCCCGCAGATACGCAGTATTTT.

The rearrangement joins TRBV2 to TRBJ1-4; the D gene is possibly TRBD1 (5 bases). Per germline, CDR1 SNHLY and CDR2 FYNNEI. The V end lost 6 bases, the J end lost 2 bases, and 13 bases lay between the germline ends. The CDR3 length is 15 residues. CDR3 coding DNA: TGTGCCAGCAGCCGCTTGGAGGGGACTAATGAAAAACTGTTTTTT. Translated: CASSRLEGTNEKLFF.

The rearrangement joins TRBV5-4 to TRBJ1-6; 11 bases fit TRBD1. The CDR3 length is 17 residues. The V segment lost 3 bases and the J segment 9 bases; nucleotides outside the gene matches: 11. The germline V gene has CDR1 SGHNT and CDR2 YYREEE (reference sequence). The CDR3 region is CASSSPIGQGASSPLHF. For the CDR3, the DNA is TGTGCCAGCAGCTCACCAATAGGACAGGGGGCGTCTTCACCCCTCCACTTT.

The chain is built from TRBV6-5 and TRBJ1-6, with TRBD1 matching 9 bases. The CDR3 has 15 amino acids. J was trimmed by 7 bases and V by 6 bases; bases with no gene match: 7. Germline CDR1 is MNHEY and CDR2 is SVGAGI. The CDR3 DNA follows: TGTGCCAGCAGATTCCCCGGGACAGGGAATTCACCCCTCCACTTT. Translated, it gives CASRFPGTGNSPLHF.

This chain links TRBV4-3 with TRBJ2-7; TRBD2 aligns across 14 bases. V lost 4 bases, J lost 7 bases, and 6 bases stayed unmatched. Germline V CDR1 and CDR2: LGHNA, YSLEER. There are 15 residues in the CDR3. The CDR3 sequence: CASSPGLAGEGEQYF. CDR3 nucleotide sequence: TGCGCCAGCAGCCCGGGACTAGCGGGAGAAGGTGAGCAGTACTTC.

The rearrangement links TRBV28 to TRBJ1-2; 8 bases are shared with TRBD1. The CDR3 extends over 12 amino acids. Trimming removed 8 bases from V and 6 bases from J; junction bases left unmatched: 5. Germline CDR1 and CDR2: MDHEN and SYDVKM. The CDR3 sequence: CASWTGMDGYTF. The CDR3 coding sequence is TGTGCCAGCTGGACAGGGATGGATGGCTACACCTTC.

V gene TRBV2 combines with J gene TRBJ1-2; 9 nucleotides agree with TRBD1. Per germline, CDR1 SNHLY and CDR2 FYNNEI. The CDR3 has 14 amino acids. V dropped 6 bases and J dropped 5; count of bases not matched to a gene: 7. The CDR3: CASRDLTGGYGYTF. The DNA for the CDR3 is TGTGCCAGCAGAGACCTGACAGGGGGATATGGCTACACCTTC.

The chain couples TRBV5-1 to TRBJ2-7, with 9 bases fitting TRBD1. V lost 4 bases, J lost 7 bases, and 18 bases stayed unmatched. CDR1 and CDR2 (germline): SGHRS, YFSETQ. The CDR3 is made up of 17 amino acids. The CDR3, as DNA: TGCGCCAGCAGCGCAAGGCCTGCCGGGACAGGGACGGGTGAGCAGTACTTC. Protein product: CASSARPAGTGTGEQYF.

The chain carries TRBV15 and TRBJ2-3; TRBD1 is a possible D gene (5 bases). The germline V and J ends were trimmed by 1 base and 3 bases, with 11 bases remaining between them. Germline V gene data show CDR1 as LNHNV and CDR2 as YYDKDF (reference sequence). The length of the CDR3 is 15 residues. The CDR3 DNA reads as TGTGCCACCAGCAGAGGGTCAGGGTCGACAGATACGCAGTATTTT. This translates into CATSRGSGSTDTQYF.

This clone was observed a single time. The J gene is TRBJ1-5, the V gene TRBV5-5; D unresolved. CDR3 length: 16 residues. The ends were cut back, 4 bases at V and 2 bases at J, with 16 bases in the middle. Looked up from germline, CDR1 is SGHKS and CDR2 is YYEKEE (reference sequence). The CDR3 here is CASSQLEGFGNQPQHF. DNA of the CDR3: TGTGCCAGCAGCCAACTGGAGGGTTTTGGCAATCAGCCCCAGCATTTT. Based on the CDR3 plus reference TRBV5-5 and TRBJ1-5, the full variable domain is DAGVTQSPTHLIKTRGQQVTLRCSPISGHKSVSWYQQVLGQGPQFIFQYYEKEERGRGNFPDRFSARQFPNYSSELNVNALLLGDSALYLCASSQLEGFGNQPQHFGDGTRLSIL.

V and J are TRBV9 and TRBJ1-5; D unresolved. V was pared by 3 bases and J by 5 bases, with 9 bases between. From germline, CDR1 is SGDLS and CDR2 YYNGEE. The CDR3 totals 13 residues. The CDR3 nucleotides are TGTGCCAGCAGCGCCGGGGTTCATCAGCCCCAGCATTTT. Translation: CASSAGVHQPQHF.

This clone was observed a handful of times. The chain uses TRBV11-3 and TRBJ2-1; 9 bases agree with TRBD1. This CDR3 has 16 amino acids. The germline V gene encodes CDR1 SGHNT and CDR2 YENEEA. Trimming took 5 bases from V and 8 from J; bases not matched to a gene: 13. The CDR3, as DNA: TGTGCCAGCAGCCCCCGTCCCGGGACAGGGAGGTATGAGCAGTTCTTC. Translating gives CASSPRPGTGRYEQFF.

The rearrangement joins TRBV2 to TRBJ2-7, with a tentative D call TRBD2 (6 bases). V lost 6 bases and J 3 bases, leaving 6 bases between the germline ends. The CDR3 is made up of 11 amino acids. Germline V gene data show CDR1 as SNHLY and CDR2 as FYNNEI. Here the CDR3 reads CASRDYYEQYF. The CDR3 coding sequence is TGTGCCAGCAGGGACTACTACGAGCAGTACTTC.

The chain joins TRBV5-8 to TRBJ2-5; D remains unclear. The closer fit of TRBJ2-7 to the DNA end suggests the J call may be wrong. The CDR3 loop spans 10 amino acids. Germline lookup yields CDR1 SGHTS and CDR2 YDEGEE. DNA for the CDR3: TGTGCCAGCAGCAGCTACGAGCAGTACTTC. Amino acid sequence: CASSSYEQYF.

The rearrangement uses TRBV6-1 and TRBJ1-4, with D tentatively TRBD1 (5 bases). This CDR3 contains 13 residues. The germline V gene has CDR1 MNHNS and CDR2 SASEGT. With 7 bases removed from V and 8 bases from J, the gap between germline ends came to 14 bases. The CDR3 DNA sequence: TGTGCCAGCAAGCGGGCCTGGGGGGAAAAACTGTTTTTT. Amino acid sequence: CASKRAWGEKLFF.

This clone was observed a handful of times. The chain uses TRBV5-1 and TRBJ2-1, with 9 bases fitting TRBD2. This CDR3 is built from 15 residues. Trimming removed 0 bases from V and 5 bases from J; junction bases left unmatched: 3. Germline V gives CDR1 SGHRS, CDR2 YFSETQ. The CDR3: CASSLVSGSHNEQFF. The CDR3 bases are TGCGCCAGCAGCTTGGTTAGCGGGAGTCACAATGAGCAGTTCTTC.

There are a few counts of this clone. This chain links TRBV27 with TRBJ2-7, with D tentatively TRBD1 (6 bases). Germline V gives CDR1 MNHEY, CDR2 SMNVEV (reference sequence). The CDR3 covers 13 residues. V gave up 3 bases and J gave up 4 bases, with 10 bases separating them. CDR3 sequence: CASSFGRGYEQYF. CDR3 coding DNA: TGTGCCAGCAGTTTCGGCAGGGGATACGAGCAGTACTTC.

J is TRBJ2-1 and V is TRBV5-4, with TRBD2 matching 9 bases. Germline loops: CDR1 SGHNT, CDR2 YYREEE (reference sequence). The trim removed 4 bases at V and 8 bases at J, leaving 16 bases unmatched. The CDR3 length is 17 residues. The CDR3, as DNA: TGTGCCAGCAGCCTCGCTCTAGCGGGATTCAGGGGAGATGAGCAGTTCTTC. Translation gives CASSLALAGFRGDEQFF.